A single sample gave rise to the 20 T cell receptor beta chains below, sequenced in a study of T-cell memory formation after mild COVID-19. TCRdb re-derived calls from the 5' RACE reads in MiXCR, one entry per CDR3 protein. The data contain under 650,000 distinct CDR3 sequences, roughly 18% of them singletons. The sample consisted of PBMCs or a T cell subset sorted from them (not recorded which). The source of these receptors is an adult woman who had mild COVID-19 (a few samples of this study predate the infection). Cell type and time point are not known.

This clonotype was recorded many times. The chain is built from TRBV9 and TRBJ2-5; 9 bases are a match to TRBD2. V trimming: 0 bases; J trimming: 4 bases; junction bases outside the gene matches: 4. The CDR3 is 15 residues long. Germline CDR1 and CDR2: SGDLS and YYNGEE. CDR3 sequence reads: CASSVEASGIETQYF. The CDR3 DNA is TGTGCCAGCAGCGTAGAGGCTAGCGGGATAGAGACCCAGTACTTC.

The chain carries TRBV19 and TRBJ2-3; possible D gene TRBD2, 6 bases. The CDR3 runs 13 residues. The V end was cut by 5 bases, the J end by 10 bases, with 16 bases between. Germline values: CDR1 LNHDA, CDR2 SQIVND (reference sequence). CDR3: CASSEVAVSPQYF. CDR3 coding DNA: TGTGCCAGTAGTGAGGTAGCGGTAAGTCCGCAGTATTTT.

This clonotype came up many times. The chain has TRBV4-2 and TRBJ1-1, with D perhaps matching TRBD1 (6 bases). The V and J ends lost 1 base and 5 bases respectively, with 17 bases between them. CDR3 length: 16 amino acids. CDR1 is LGHNA and CDR2 is YNFKEQ in the germline V gene. Here the CDR3 reads CASSQAYAGVGTEAFF. CDR3 in DNA: TGTGCCAGCAGCCAAGCCTATGCAGGGGTGGGAACTGAAGCTTTCTTT.

This chain links TRBV14 with TRBJ2-7; 8 nucleotides line up with TRBD2. V lost 4 bases and J lost 2; bases outside the gene matches: 34. The CDR3 loop spans 24 amino acids. Germline V gives CDR1 SGHDN, CDR2 FVKESK. The CDR3 DNA reads as TGTGCCAGCAGCCCAATTCGCCGGGACCGAGGATCCCTCGGTCTAGCGGGTTCCGCCTACGAGCAGTACTTC. It encodes CASSPIRRDRGSLGLAGSAYEQYF.

This clonotype was observed at least ten times. The rearrangement joins TRBV10-3 to TRBJ2-3; 7 positions match TRBD2. V was clipped by 4 bases and J by 3 bases; unmatched bases: 4. CDR1 is ENHRY and CDR2 is SYGVKD in the germline V gene. CDR3 size: 14 residues. The chain's CDR3 is CAISGGGGTDTQYF. CDR3 nucleotide sequence: TGTGCCATCAGTGGGGGGGGAGGTACAGATACGCAGTATTTT.

This clonotype showed up just a few times. This chain uses TRBV6-2 or TRBV6-3 with TRBJ2-1, with TRBD2 matching over 9 bases. With 8 bases clipped from V and 2 bases from J, the junction kept 7 bases outside the gene matches. CDR1 is MNHEY and CDR2 is SVGEGT in the germline V gene. CDR3 length equals 15 residues. CDR3 loop: CASFEVAGAYNEQFF. The CDR3 DNA sequence: TGTGCCAGCTTCGAGGTAGCGGGAGCCTACAATGAGCAGTTCTTC.

This clonotype showed up just a few times. The rearrangement uses TRBV29-1 and TRBJ2-1; D may be TRBD2 (5 bases). V dropped 3 bases and J dropped 10 bases, with 16 bases sitting between them. CDR1 and CDR2 from the germline V gene are SQVTM and ANQGSEA. CDR3 size: 13 residues. CDR3 bases: TGCAGCGTTGAGGGCCGACTGGGAGTGGAGCAGTTCTTC. This sequence encodes CSVEGRLGVEQFF.

The rearrangement links TRBV19 to TRBJ2-1; D remains unclear. Trimming removed 3 bases from V and 13 bases from J, with 13 bases in between. CDR3 length equals 12 residues. The germline V gene has CDR1 LNHDA and CDR2 SQIVND (reference sequence). The CDR3 DNA reads as TGTGCCAGTAGTATCCGTCCTTCCCGTCAGTTCTTC. Encoded protein: CASSIRPSRQFF.

V and J are TRBV5-1 and TRBJ1-2, with a tentative D call TRBD1 (5 bases). This CDR3 is 14 amino acids long. Deletions cut 2 bases from V and 3 bases from J, with 11 bases between. In germline, CDR1 is SGHRS, CDR2 YFSETQ. The CDR3 spells CASSFEVGDYGYTF. CDR3 coding DNA: TGCGCCAGCAGCTTCGAAGTGGGGGACTATGGCTACACCTTC.

This clonotype occurred a few times. The chain employs TRBV12-3 or TRBV12-4 and TRBJ1-2; 10 bases match TRBD1. Trimming took 1 base from V and 4 from J; bases not matched to a gene: 3. CDR3 length equals 15 residues. The CDR3 DNA is TGTGCCAGCAGTTTAGGGACAGGGGGGACCTATGGCTACACCTTC. Its translation is CASSLGTGGTYGYTF.

The chain recombines TRBV20-1 with TRBJ1-3; D possibly corresponds to TRBD1 (6 bases). Trimming took off 0 bases at V and 0 bases at J, with 15 bases between the two ends. The CDR3 contains 17 residues. CDR1 and CDR2 (germline): DFQATT, SNEGSKA (reference sequence). The CDR3 is CSARDRRGATSGNTIYF. CDR3 DNA: TGCAGTGCTAGAGATCGTCGGGGGGCGACCTCTGGAAACACCATATATTTT.

The chain couples TRBV12-3 or TRBV12-4 to TRBJ2-7, with 9 bases fitting TRBD1. The CDR3 sequence is 14 residues long. Unmatched junction bases numbered 8, after V lost 6 bases and J lost 5 bases. In DNA, the CDR3 is TGTGCCAGCAGCGTACAGGGGGCCATAAACGAGCAGTACTTC. This gives the protein CASSVQGAINEQYF.

The chain carries TRBV5-1 and TRBJ1-2; no firm D call. CDR3 length equals 14 residues. The V gene lost 4 bases and the J gene lost 0 bases, with 10 bases spanning the gap. Germline V lookup: CDR1 SGHRS, CDR2 YFSETQ. The CDR3 DNA sequence: TGCGCCAGCAGCGGCGGGGTCCCTAACTATGGCTACACCTTC. Translated, it gives CASSGGVPNYGYTF. Variable domain in full (rest from reference TRBV5-1 and TRBJ1-2): KAGVTQTPRYLIKTRGQQVTLSCSPISGHRSVSWYQQTPGQGLQFLFEYFSETQRNKGNFPGRFSGRQFSNSRSEMNVSTLELGDSALYLCASSGGVPNYGYTFGSGTRLTVV.

This clonotype was counted between two and nine times. V usage is TRBV24-1 and J usage is TRBJ2-5; D is possibly TRBD2 (5 bases). This CDR3 comprises 11 residues. Germline values: CDR1 KGHDR, CDR2 SFDVKD. Trimming cost V 7 bases and J 7 bases, with 9 bases left between them. The CDR3 DNA is TGTGCCACCAGCGCCGAGGGGACCCAGTACTTC. It translates to CATSAEGTQYF.

This sequence joins TRBV18 and TRBJ2-7; tentatively, D is TRBD1 (6 bases). Trimming stripped 1 base from V and 3 bases from J, with 13 bases between. Looked up from germline, CDR1 is KGHSH and CDR2 is LQKENI. The CDR3 sequence is 15 residues long. The CDR3 sequence is CASSPQQGLNYEQYF. In DNA, the CDR3 is TGTGCCAGCTCACCACAACAGGGTTTGAACTACGAGCAGTACTTC.

The CDR3 DNA follows: TGTGCCAGCAGCCCCCCTTGGGGACCGACTAACTATGGCTACACCTTC. Translating it yields CASSPPWGPTNYGYTF. The chain uses TRBV7-9 and TRBJ1-2, with TRBD1 as a possible D gene (5 bases). Trimming took 5 bases from V and 0 from J, leaving 16 bases between them. The CDR3 sequence is 16 residues long. Germline lookup yields CDR1 SEHNR and CDR2 FQNEAQ (reference sequence).

The V gene is TRBV9, the J gene TRBJ2-1, with 10 bases matching TRBD2. Trimming took 3 bases from V and 3 from J; bases not matched to a gene: 9. The length of the CDR3 is 17 residues. The germline gives CDR1 SGDLS, CDR2 YYNGEE. CDR3 sequence: CASSAKAGTSVYNEQFF. CDR3 in DNA: TGTGCCAGCAGCGCCAAAGCCGGGACTAGCGTCTACAATGAGCAGTTCTTC.

This clonotype was seen only a few times. This chain uses TRBV10-2 with TRBJ1-5, with D perhaps TRBD1 (6 bases). The germline V gene has CDR1 WSHSY and CDR2 SAAADI. Trimming left V 6 bases short and J 3 bases short, with 15 bases between. This CDR3 comprises 15 residues. CDR3: CASSAPDSPNQPQHF. The CDR3 bases are TGCGCCAGCAGCGCTCCGGACAGTCCCAATCAGCCCCAGCATTTT.

This clonotype was counted only a few times. The chain is built from TRBV20-1 and TRBJ2-3; 12 bases fit TRBD2. Looked up from germline, CDR1 is DFQATT and CDR2 is SNEGSKA (reference sequence). The CDR3 consists of 15 residues. V trimming: 6 bases; J trimming: 4 bases; junction bases outside the gene matches: 8. CDR3 sequence: CSARLAGVNPDTQYF. The CDR3 coding sequence is TGCAGTGCCAGACTAGCGGGAGTGAACCCAGATACGCAGTATTTT.

The CDR3 reads CASSQDEGITYNEQFF. CDR3 nucleotide sequence: TGTGCCAGCAGCCAAGACGAAGGGATCACCTACAATGAGCAGTTCTTC. The rearrangement links TRBV14 to TRBJ2-1; D remains ambiguous. The CDR3 length is 16 residues. Trimming removed 0 bases from V and 2 bases from J, with 11 bases in between. CDR1 and CDR2 (germline): SGHDN, FVKESK.